Listed here are 28 T cell receptor beta chains from one sample, sequenced in a study of T-cell reconstitution after alpha-beta-depleted transplantation in children. The authors prepared the TCRbeta library with unique molecular identifiers. MiXCR, applied by TCRdb to the PCR reads, yields one record per CDR3 protein. The data contain 550,000 to 800,000 distinct CDR3 sequences, roughly 13% of them singletons. The material was PBMCs, obtained before TCRalphabeta/CD19-depleted stem cell transplant. The receptors shown here come from a girl under 10 years old with congenital amegakaryocytic thrombocytopenia, due to receive a stem cell transplant.

This clonotype has ten or more counts. The CDR3 reads CASSLYGRTNTGELFF. The CDR3 DNA reads as TGTGCCAGCAGCTTGTACGGCAGAACGAACACCGGGGAGCTGTTTTTT. V is TRBV5-6 and J is TRBJ2-2, with unresolved D. CDR3 length: 16 amino acids. Germline lookup yields CDR1 SGHDT and CDR2 YYEEEE. Trimming stripped 1 base from V and 0 bases from J, with 10 bases between.

Worth noting for this clonotype: This may be a read error: a much more frequent sequence differs by one nucleotide. The chain employs TRBV5-1 and TRBJ2-1; the D is unclear. Germline CDR1 and CDR2: SGHRS and YFSETQ. CDR3 size: 16 residues. V was pared by 0 bases and J by 2 bases, with 12 bases between. CDR3 loop: CASSLGRLSPYNEQFF. CDR3 sequence (DNA): TGCGCCAGCAGCTTGGGCAGGCTAAGCCCCTACAATGAGCAGTTCTTC.

The table lists this clonotype with many counts. The chain combines TRBV5-1 with TRBJ2-5; 10 bases match TRBD2. V shed 2 bases and J 5 bases; nucleotides not matched to a gene: 6. This CDR3 is 15 amino acids long. Germline V CDR1 and CDR2: SGHRS, YFSETQ. CDR3 sequence (DNA): TGCGCCAGCAGCTTCCTCCTAGCGGGAGACGAGACCCAGTACTTC. It codes for CASSFLLAGDETQYF.

CDR3 nucleotides: TGCGCCAGCAGTTTCCAGCAATGGGATACGCAGTATTTT. Encoded protein: CASSFQQWDTQYF. The gene calls are TRBV5-1 and TRBJ2-3; no firm D call. Per germline, CDR1 SGHRS and CDR2 YFSETQ. Trimming cost V 5 bases and J 6 bases, with 13 bases left between them. This CDR3 has 13 amino acids.

V gene TRBV12-3 or TRBV12-4 combines with J gene TRBJ2-1; D gene uncertain. The V end was cut by 5 bases, the J end by 5 bases, with 13 bases between. This CDR3 comprises 14 residues. The CDR3 bases are TGTGCCAGCAGTCCGATGCGCTACGACAATGAGCAGTTCTTC. Its translation is CASSPMRYDNEQFF.

The genes are TRBV18 and TRBJ2-1; possibly TRBD2 for D (5 bases). This CDR3 comprises 16 residues. The V and J ends lost 2 bases and 5 bases respectively, with 16 bases between them. Germline CDR1 KGHSH, CDR2 LQKENI. This CDR3 is CASSPSGYKRNNEQFF. As DNA, the CDR3 is TGTGCCAGCTCACCAAGCGGCTACAAACGCAACAATGAGCAGTTCTTC.

The chain combines TRBV19 with TRBJ2-6; D gene ambiguous. The CDR3 extends over 17 amino acids. CDR1 and CDR2 (germline): LNHDA, SQIVND (reference sequence). Trimming cost V 6 bases and J 0 bases, with 15 bases left between them. The CDR3 sequence: CASRMGIQVSGANVLTF. CDR3 coding DNA: TGTGCCAGTAGAATGGGGATTCAGGTCTCTGGGGCCAACGTCCTGACTTTC. The whole variable domain, remainder taken from reference TRBV19 and TRBJ2-6, is DGGITQSPKYLFRKEGQNVTLSCEQNLNHDAMYWYRQDPGQGLRLIYYSQIVNDFQKGDIAEGYSVSREKKESFPLTVTSAQKNPTAFYLCASRMGIQVSGANVLTFGAGSRLTVL.

This clonotype occurred many times. The rearrangement uses TRBV7-9 and TRBJ2-2; 7 positions agree with TRBD1. V trimming: 5 bases; J trimming: 5 bases; junction bases outside the gene matches: 2. CDR3 length: 13 amino acids. CDR1 is SEHNR and CDR2 is FQNEAQ in the germline V gene (reference sequence). The CDR3 DNA reads as TGTGCCAGCAGCCCACAGGGGACCGGGGAGCTGTTTTTT. Its translation is CASSPQGTGELFF.

In its sample, this clonotype was seen many times. The chain combines TRBV7-7 with TRBJ2-5; D gene ambiguous. Germline values: CDR1 SSHAT, CDR2 FNYEAQ (reference sequence). This CDR3 has 15 residues. Trimming stripped 5 bases from V and 1 base from J, with 14 bases between. The CDR3 coding sequence is TGTGCCAGCAGCCCCTCTCGACAAATCCAAGAGACCCAGTACTTC. Residues: CASSPSRQIQETQYF.

The genes are TRBV12-3 or TRBV12-4 and TRBJ2-7, with D tentatively TRBD2 (5 bases). V shed 6 bases and J shed 6 bases, with 12 bases lying between them. The CDR3 consists of 12 residues. CDR3 coding DNA: TGTGCCAGCAGCCCTCCGGGGTCCGAGCAGTACTTC. Amino acid sequence: CASSPPGSEQYF.

This clonotype has a handful of counts. The chain has TRBV3-1 and TRBJ2-7; maybe TRBD1 (5 bases). The germline V and J ends were trimmed by 1 base and 6 bases, with 13 bases remaining between them. Germline V gene lookup returns CDR1 LGHDT and CDR2 YNNKEL (reference sequence). The CDR3 has 14 amino acids. CDR3 nucleotides: TGTGCCAGCAGCCAAGGGTCCCCACAGGTCGAGCAGTACTTC. Protein: CASSQGSPQVEQYF.

This clonotype showed up many times. The chain couples TRBV13 to TRBJ2-3; 12 nucleotides match TRBD2. V dropped 4 bases and J dropped 2; count of bases not matched to a gene: 7. The germline V gene encodes CDR1 PRHDT and CDR2 FYEKMQ (reference sequence). This CDR3 comprises 17 residues. The CDR3 region has the DNA TGTGCCAGCAGCTCTCGGACTAGCGGGGCCATCACAGATACGCAGTATTTT. This codes for CASSSRTSGAITDTQYF.

This clonotype has at least ten counts. The chain employs TRBV28 and TRBJ2-2; D is unclear. There are 13 residues in the CDR3. Germline V CDR1 and CDR2: MDHEN, SYDVKM. V dropped 3 bases and J dropped 7 bases, with 9 bases sitting between them. The CDR3 DNA reads TGTGCCAGCAGTTTGGTAGAGATCGGGGAGCTGTTTTTT. Protein sequence: CASSLVEIGELFF.

Many counts were recorded for this clonotype. The rearrangement uses TRBV10-3 and TRBJ1-4; TRBD1 might be the D (5 bases). The germline gives CDR1 ENHRY, CDR2 SYGVKD. CDR3 size: 14 residues. The V end was cut by 6 bases, the J end by 4 bases, with 12 bases between. CDR3 coding DNA: TGTGCCATCAGCGACAGCGGCCTTAATGAAAAACTGTTTTTT. Translated, it gives CAISDSGLNEKLFF.

This clonotype was detected many times. This rearrangement joins TRBV20-1 to TRBJ2-1, with TRBD2 matching over 7 bases. The CDR3 is made up of 14 amino acids. The germline CDR1 and CDR2 sequences are DFQATT and SNEGSKA (reference sequence). Trimming removed 6 bases from V and 8 bases from J; junction bases left unmatched: 13. DNA of the CDR3: TGCAGTGCCGATCAGTGGGAGGGCCTCGATGAGCAGTTCTTC. As protein: CSADQWEGLDEQFF.

This clonotype occurred many times. The rearrangement uses TRBV4-2 and TRBJ2-1, with a possible D match to TRBD2 (5 bases). CDR1 is LGHNA, CDR2 YNFKEQ, per germline. The CDR3 sequence is 15 residues long. Trimming shortened V by 0 bases and J by 8 bases, and 14 bases separated the two germline ends. The CDR3 DNA reads as TGTGCCAGCAGCCAAGATTGGGAGTGGAGCGATGAGCAGTTCTTC. It codes for CASSQDWEWSDEQFF.

This clonotype has ten or more counts. This chain links TRBV29-1 with TRBJ2-3, with TRBD2 identical over 9 bases. This CDR3 contains 17 residues. Per germline, CDR1 SQVTM and CDR2 ANQGSEA. J was trimmed by 0 bases and V by 3 bases; bases with no gene match: 10. The CDR3 loop reads CSVDGVAGAWSTDTQYF. The CDR3, as DNA: TGCAGCGTTGACGGAGTAGCGGGAGCCTGGAGCACAGATACGCAGTATTTT.

The J gene is TRBJ2-2, the V gene TRBV29-1; D is perhaps TRBD2 (5 bases). Germline CDR1 is SQVTM and CDR2 is ANQGSEA. The CDR3 is 14 residues long. The V end lost 4 bases, the J end lost 5 bases, and 14 bases lay between the germline ends. In DNA, the CDR3 is TGCAGCGTTGTTCGGGGAGAGGGTACCGGGGAGCTGTTTTTT. Translating it yields CSVVRGEGTGELFF.

This clonotype came up a few times. The chain links TRBV7-9 to TRBJ1-1; TRBD1 is a possible D gene (5 bases). Germline CDR1 is SEHNR and CDR2 is FQNEAQ (reference sequence). With 5 bases removed from V and 7 bases from J, the gap between germline ends came to 17 bases. CDR3 length: 14 residues. The DNA for the CDR3 is TGTGCCAGCAGCGTAACCAGACGGGGGGATGAAGCTTTCTTT. Its protein is CASSVTRRGDEAFF. Filled out from reference TRBV7-9 and TRBJ1-1, the complete variable domain reads DTGVSQNPRHKITKRGQNVTFRCDPISEHNRLYWYRQTLGQGPEFLTYFQNEAQLEKSRLLSDRFSAERPKGSFSTLEIQRTEQGDSAMYLCASSVTRRGDEAFFGQGTRLTVV.

Concerning this clonotype: A much larger clone lies one base from this, so it may be a read error. The V gene is TRBV20-1, the J gene TRBJ2-7; no definite D call. The germline CDR1 and CDR2 sequences are DFQATT and SNEGSKA (reference sequence). This CDR3 is 13 amino acids long. V lost 1 base and J lost 3, with 10 bases in between. The CDR3 coding sequence is TGCAGTGCTAGAGTGAGGATGGGCTACGAGCAGTACTTC. It codes for CSARVRMGYEQYF.

This clonotype was seen ten or more times. The chain couples TRBV20-1 to TRBJ1-5, with TRBD1 matching over 8 bases. The V segment lost 7 bases and the J segment 0 bases; nucleotides outside the gene matches: 8. The CDR3 spans 15 residues. Germline V gives CDR1 DFQATT, CDR2 SNEGSKA (reference sequence). CDR3 sequence reads: CSVGTGGYSNQPQHF. CDR3 DNA sequence: TGCAGTGTCGGGACAGGAGGATATAGCAATCAGCCCCAGCATTTT.

In regard to this clonotype: This may stem from a read error, because a much larger clone lies one nucleotide away. The chain joins TRBV20-1 to TRBJ2-7; D might be TRBD1 or TRBD2, each matching 6 bases. Germline loops: CDR1 DFQATT, CDR2 SNEGSKA (reference sequence). There are 15 residues in the CDR3. Trimming stripped 0 bases from V and 2 bases from J, with 14 bases between. CDR3 region: CSARDLGGTTYEQYF. For the CDR3, the DNA is TGCAGTGCTAGAGATCTTGGCGGGACAACCTACGAGCAGTACTTC.

This clonotype was observed many times. The chain combines TRBV5-1 with TRBJ2-3; the D gene is possibly TRBD2 (5 bases). CDR1 is SGHRS and CDR2 is YFSETQ in the germline V gene. This CDR3 is 12 amino acids long. V lost 8 bases, J lost 3 bases, and 10 bases lay in between. This CDR3 reads CASSERTDTQYF. The CDR3 nucleotides read TGCGCCAGTAGTGAGCGGACAGATACGCAGTATTTT.

In this sample, this clonotype turned up a few times. V and J are TRBV20-1 and TRBJ2-1; 7 bases line up with TRBD2. The trim removed 5 bases at V and 2 bases at J, leaving 6 bases unmatched. This CDR3 is 14 amino acids long. Germline V CDR1 and CDR2: DFQATT, SNEGSKA (reference sequence). CDR3: CSAPTSWPYNEQFF. The CDR3 coding sequence is TGCAGTGCTCCGACTAGCTGGCCCTACAATGAGCAGTTCTTC.

This clonotype has ten or more counts. The gene calls are TRBV12-3 or TRBV12-4 and TRBJ1-6; D not certain. This CDR3 is 15 amino acids long. V shed 2 bases and J shed 9 bases, with 14 bases lying between them. The CDR3 region has the DNA TGTGCCAGCAGTTTATATATGGCAGGCGGTTCACCCCTCCACTTT. Its translation is CASSLYMAGGSPLHF.

The chain joins TRBV12-3 or TRBV12-4 to TRBJ2-1; TRBD2 is a possible D gene (6 bases). Trimming removed 3 bases at V and 6 bases at J, with 21 bases between. CDR3 size: 17 residues. CDR3 DNA sequence: TGTGCCAGCAGTTTCATGGGGAGCGGGTCGGACCCCAATGAGCAGTTCTTC. Residues: CASSFMGSGSDPNEQFF.

As concerns this clonotype: The junction and the germline gene differ at one end; a read error may be behind it. J is TRBJ1-5 and V is TRBV2; 8 nucleotides match TRBD1. This CDR3 spans 19 amino acids. Looked up from germline, CDR1 is SNHLY and CDR2 is FYNNEI. The CDR3 DNA reads as TGTGCCTGCAGTCCAGGCTTGGACAGGGACGCTGGGAGCAATCAGCCCCAGCATTTT. Its protein is CACSPGLDRDAGSNQPQHF.

The chain couples TRBV20-1 to TRBJ2-7; no definite D call. Germline CDR1 and CDR2: DFQATT and SNEGSKA (reference sequence). Trimming removed 3 bases at V and 4 bases at J, with 28 bases between. This CDR3 is 18 amino acids long. The CDR3 bases are TGCAGTGCTAGGGACCAAACCGACGGGTCCCGCCAGATTTACGAGCAGTACTTC. Translating it yields CSARDQTDGSRQIYEQYF.